Here is one TCR beta chain with its context. This clone was detected only once. Its antigen remains unidentified. No qualities accompany the bases; no much larger clone lies one base away. This entry comes from a study of blood T cell repertoires in COVID-19 (dated by TCRdb to about 2020). Regarding the research as a whole: Samples from collaborators originated in the United States, Italy and Spain and spanned both the acute and convalescent phases of COVID-19. The material from the prospective study consisted of cDNA or gDNA derived from T cells, B-cell-depleted T cells, or PBMCs. Deeply sampled blood TCRbeta repertoires from subjects exposed to, actively infected with, or recovered from COVID-19 were included in the dataset. The repertoires were released in a freely available public database intended as a resource for research on the immune response to SARS-CoV-2. The samples were drawn from the first 160 participants of the ongoing ImmuneRACE study and from some 1,300 subjects provided by 6 global collaborators. The sample metadata nearly always contained a de-identified subject ID, COVID-19 status, age in years and sex. Where available, HLA class I and class II types were taken from metadata supplied by the sample provider and were not determined by assay-based typing.

The immunoSEQ Assay, a bias-controlled multiplex PCR, was used to amplify TCRbeta CDR3 regions from genomic DNA. Per the source publication's procedure: Nucleated cell counts per sample were estimated from amplification of reference gene primers within the assay. Sequence reads were collapsed and filtered to measure the absolute abundance of every unique TCRbeta CDR3 rearrangement. For each sample, productive Simpson clonality was calculated as the square root of Simpson's diversity index over productive rearrangements. This is the immuneACCESS table as TCRdb keeps it, with only in-frame sequences that have V and J called. A part of the clones is gone; compared with another copy, unresolved V genes explain less than half, and the rest is unexplained. That table furnishes V, J and clone size, whereas the DNA furnished D and trimming. Within this sample are hundreds of thousands of clones, with around 90% of them counted one time only. Clones ranked in the top ten supply approximately 1% of the sample.

General findings and caveats noted by the study authors: The amount of clinical and demographic metadata varied by source and participant and was provided uncurated.

Participants in the prospective study were enrolled through a virtual design, were aged 18 to 89 years, and lived in 20 to 30 United States geographic areas. To assign participants to cohorts, the prospective study relied on clinical history that participants themselves reported in a screening survey and a study questionnaire. ImmuneRACE Cohort 3 recovered participants were defined by two consecutive negative NP/OP PCR tests, healthcare professional clearance, or symptom resolution. Mobile phlebotomists in the prospective study collected whole blood, serum and a nasopharyngeal or oropharyngeal swab from every participant. Participants in the prospective study had the option to provide additional blood draws and questionnaires over a roughly 2-month period. Before DNA extraction, prospective study blood samples were shipped either frozen or at room temperature. This clonotype originated in a woman in her twenties or thirties who had recovered from COVID-19. The sequenced material came from PBMCs or T cells enriched from blood (not recorded which).

The encoded CDR3 is CASSRTVYEQYF. DNA sequence: TGTGCCAGCAGCCGGACAGTCTACGAGCAGTACTTC. The V and J genes are TRBV11-1 and TRBJ2-7; a weak D assignment points to TRBD1 (6 bases agree). Trimming takes 5 bases from V and 3 bases from J, and the germline ends sit 8 bases apart. CDR1 SGHAT and CDR2 FQDESV were looked up in the germline V gene (reference sequence). CDR3 length: 12 amino acids, cysteine to phenylalanine. Only the CDR3 DNA stays, 36 bases, in frame from base 1.